A single sample gave rise to the 22 T cell receptor beta chains below, sequenced in a study of T cell responses to AZD1222 COVID-19 vaccine. Clones were read by immunoSEQ multiplex PCR, and TCRdb kept only the in-frame ones, dropping some. The sample records more than 150,000 clones, more than 75% being singletons. The specimen was peripheral blood, collected 28 days after the second AZD1222 dose. These receptors came from an adult who received the AZD1222 COVID-19 vaccine.

V gene TRBV3-1 (or the pseudogene TRBV3-2) combines with J gene TRBJ2-7; D is unresolved. Germline V gives CDR1 LGHDT, CDR2 YNNKEL (reference sequence). This CDR3 spans 13 amino acids. The V end was cut by 0 bases, the J end by 3 bases, with 6 bases between. DNA of the CDR3: TGTGCCAGCAGCCAAGAAGGCATCTACGAGCAGTACTTC. Residues: CASSQEGIYEQYF.

The chain joins TRBV28 to TRBJ2-7; 11 bases align to TRBD1. Trimming took 5 bases from V and 5 from J; bases not matched to a gene: 5. CDR1 and CDR2 from the germline V gene are MDHEN and SYDVKM. This CDR3 region has 14 residues. DNA for the CDR3: TGTGCCAGCAGTCTGTGGACAGGGGGCGACGAGCAGTACTTC. Residues: CASSLWTGGDEQYF.

As DNA, the CDR3 is TGTGCCAGCAGCTTAGACCCCTACCTAGTCTCTGGAAACACCATATATTTT. Its translation: CASSLDPYLVSGNTIYF. This chain connects TRBV7-2 to TRBJ1-3, with D hard to call. This CDR3 contains 17 residues. V was shortened by 1 base and J by 0 bases, with 13 bases between the two germline ends. The germline V gene encodes CDR1 SGHTA and CDR2 FQGNSA.

The CDR3 bases are TGTGCCAGCAGTTCGGGGCCAGGGGGCACCGGGGAGCTGTTTTTT. The encoded protein is CASSSGPGGTGELFF. The chain employs TRBV6-2 or TRBV6-3 and TRBJ2-2; 7 bases fit TRBD1. Germline V gives CDR1 MNHEY, CDR2 SVGEGT. V lost 4 bases to trimming and J lost 4 bases; unmatched junction nucleotides: 6. The CDR3 runs to 15 residues.

This clone has only a few counts. This chain uses TRBV3-1 (or the pseudogene TRBV3-2) with TRBJ1-2; 8 nucleotides match TRBD1. The CDR3 contains 15 residues. Germline-derived CDR1 and CDR2 are LGHDT and YNNKEL (reference sequence). Trimming took 4 bases from V and 8 from J; bases not matched to a gene: 12. In DNA, the CDR3 is TGTGCCAGCAGCCGTCACCCAGGGGGCGCGGACGGCTACACCTTC. This sequence encodes CASSRHPGGADGYTF.

The chain joins TRBV12-3 or TRBV12-4 to TRBJ2-2; the D is unclear. V was trimmed by 7 bases and J by 1 base, leaving 7 bases between them. The CDR3 covers 13 residues. In DNA, the CDR3 is TGTGCCAGCACAGCTAGGAACACCGGGGAGCTGTTTTTT. It encodes CASTARNTGELFF.

This chain joins TRBV5-1 and TRBJ2-2; a possible D gene is TRBD1 (6 bases). CDR3 size: 16 residues. Germline lookup yields CDR1 SGHRS and CDR2 YFSETQ. V gave up 4 bases and J gave up 3 bases, with 16 bases separating them. Here the CDR3 DNA reads TGCGCCAGCAGCACCTGGGGGCAGGGCGACACCGGGGAGCTGTTTTTT. Translation gives CASSTWGQGDTGELFF.

Only a few counts were recorded for this clone. This rearrangement joins TRBV19 to TRBJ1-1; D perhaps matches TRBD1 (5 bases). Trimming took 5 bases from V and 7 from J, leaving 17 bases between them. Per germline, CDR1 LNHDA and CDR2 SQIVND (reference sequence). The CDR3 sequence is 14 residues long. CDR3 loop: CASSSREGVSEAFF. Written as DNA, the CDR3 is TGTGCCAGTAGTTCCAGGGAGGGAGTGAGTGAAGCTTTCTTT.

This clone is a singleton in its sample. The chain is built from TRBV30 and TRBJ2-3; TRBD2 might be the D (6 bases). CDR1 and CDR2 (germline): GTSNPN, SVGIG (reference sequence). The CDR3 has 15 residues. V was clipped by 0 bases and J by 0 bases, with 10 bases between them. CDR3: CAWSVRGTSTDTQYF. CDR3 bases: TGTGCCTGGAGTGTACGAGGGACTAGCACAGATACGCAGTATTTT.

V and J are TRBV4-2 and TRBJ2-3; 12 nucleotides align to TRBD2. V lost 1 base to trimming and J lost 0 bases; unmatched junction nucleotides: 8. Germline V CDR1 and CDR2: LGHNA, YNFKEQ. The CDR3 covers 19 residues. The CDR3 DNA follows: TGTGCCAGCAGCCAAGTTCCCCACGGGACTAGCGGGAGCACAGATACGCAGTATTTT. Protein product: CASSQVPHGTSGSTDTQYF.

The rearrangement uses TRBV18 and TRBJ1-5; D unresolved. Germline CDR1 is KGHSH and CDR2 is LQKENI. With 3 bases removed from V and 4 bases from J, the gap between germline ends came to 10 bases. This CDR3 has 14 residues. The CDR3 sequence is CASSPPGGNQPQHF. For the CDR3, the DNA is TGTGCCAGCTCACCCCCGGGCGGGAATCAGCCCCAGCATTTT.

This clone turned up a few times. The rearrangement uses TRBV24-1 and TRBJ2-1; TRBD2 is a possible D gene (5 bases). There are 13 residues in the CDR3. Germline loops: CDR1 KGHDR, CDR2 SFDVKD. V lost 1 base to trimming and J lost 8 bases, with 8 bases between them. In nucleotides, the CDR3 is TGTGCCACCAGTGATTTTCTAGCCTATGAGCAGTTCTTC. Translation gives CATSDFLAYEQFF.

This chain links TRBV14 with TRBJ2-7; perhaps TRBD1 as D (5 bases). V was cut by 1 base and J by 0 bases, with 13 bases left in between. Germline V gene sequence: CDR1 SGHDN, CDR2 FVKESK. The CDR3 consists of 16 residues. CDR3 DNA sequence: TGTGCCAGCAGCCAAGCCACTGGACATCGCTCCTACGAGCAGTACTTC. It is translated as CASSQATGHRSYEQYF.

The chain joins TRBV7-2 to TRBJ1-6; 9 bases line up with TRBD1. With 5 bases clipped from V and 9 bases from J, the junction kept 11 bases outside the gene matches. The CDR3 contains 16 residues. CDR1 SGHTA and CDR2 FQGNSA come from the germline V gene. The CDR3 protein is CASSPKADRGGSPLHF. DNA for the CDR3: TGTGCCAGCAGCCCAAAGGCGGACAGGGGAGGTTCACCCCTCCACTTT.

CDR3 amino acids: CASSLGSGTFSYNEQFF. CDR3 DNA sequence: TGTGCCAGCAGCTTAGGTAGCGGGACTTTCTCCTACAATGAGCAGTTCTTC. The rearrangement uses TRBV7-3 and TRBJ2-1; 8 bases are shared with TRBD2. CDR3 length equals 17 residues. Germline lookup yields CDR1 SGHTA and CDR2 FQGTGA. V trimming: 2 bases; J trimming: 0 bases; junction bases outside the gene matches: 6.

J is TRBJ1-2 and V is TRBV28, with 8 bases aligning to TRBD1. J gave up 7 bases and V 8 bases, and 15 bases lay outside the gene matches. The germline V gene has CDR1 MDHEN and CDR2 SYDVKM. This CDR3 has 15 amino acids. CDR3 sequence (DNA): TGTGCCAGCTCCGGACAGGGCGCAGCGCGGCGTGGCTACACCTTC. It specifies CASSGQGAARRGYTF.

In nucleotides, the CDR3 is TGTGCCAGCAGCTTAACCAGGGAAGAGACCCAGTACTTC. Translated: CASSLTREETQYF. The rearrangement uses TRBV7-3 and TRBJ2-5; D perhaps matches TRBD1 (5 bases). Trimming pared 0 bases from V and 3 bases from J, leaving 5 bases between. The CDR3 covers 13 residues. Per germline, CDR1 SGHTA and CDR2 FQGTGA.

This CDR3 is CASHRGTSAKNIQYF. The CDR3 nucleotides read TGTGCCAGTCACAGGGGAACGTCGGCCAAAAACATTCAGTACTTC. This chain links TRBV19 with TRBJ2-4; 7 bases are shared with TRBD1. Germline CDR1 LNHDA, CDR2 SQIVND (reference sequence). This CDR3 contains 15 residues. V gave up 8 bases and J gave up 1 base; unmatched junction bases: 8.

Notes on this clone: The sample carries other DNA sequences with the same CDR3. The rearrangement links TRBV5-1 to TRBJ1-3, with D possibly being TRBD1 (6 bases). The germline V and J ends were trimmed by 5 bases and 0 bases, with 12 bases remaining between them. The V gene's germline CDR1 is SGHRS and CDR2 YFSETQ. This CDR3 has 15 residues. In DNA, the CDR3 is TGCGCCAGCAGTCCCGAAGGGGGCTCTGGAAACACCATATATTTT. Translated, it gives CASSPEGGSGNTIYF.

This clone has only a few counts. The CDR3: CAMWTGWAETQYF. CDR3 nucleotides: TGTGCCATGTGGACAGGGTGGGCTGAGACCCAGTACTTC. The J gene is TRBJ2-5, the V gene TRBV2; 8 nucleotides match TRBD1. The CDR3 sequence is 13 residues long. V gave up 10 bases and J gave up 5 bases; unmatched junction bases: 9. Looked up from germline, CDR1 is SNHLY and CDR2 is FYNNEI.

This sequence joins TRBV6-4 and TRBJ2-3; 8 nucleotides line up with TRBD2. Looked up from germline, CDR1 is MRHNA and CDR2 is SNTAGT. The V and J ends lost 2 bases and 5 bases, in that order; junction bases with no gene match: 12. The CDR3 runs 17 residues. As DNA, the CDR3 is TGTGCCAGCAGTGACGCCGCCCTAGCGGGCCGACAAGATACGCAGTATTTT. Translating gives CASSDAALAGRQDTQYF.

The chain joins TRBV28 to TRBJ2-7; D is uncertain. The germline V and J ends were trimmed by 4 bases and 6 bases, with 7 bases remaining between them. The CDR3 runs 11 residues. Germline V gene data show CDR1 as MDHEN and CDR2 as SYDVKM. The CDR3 coding sequence is TGTGCCAGCAGTTCCGTTGGCGAGCAGTACTTC. This codes for CASSSVGEQYF.